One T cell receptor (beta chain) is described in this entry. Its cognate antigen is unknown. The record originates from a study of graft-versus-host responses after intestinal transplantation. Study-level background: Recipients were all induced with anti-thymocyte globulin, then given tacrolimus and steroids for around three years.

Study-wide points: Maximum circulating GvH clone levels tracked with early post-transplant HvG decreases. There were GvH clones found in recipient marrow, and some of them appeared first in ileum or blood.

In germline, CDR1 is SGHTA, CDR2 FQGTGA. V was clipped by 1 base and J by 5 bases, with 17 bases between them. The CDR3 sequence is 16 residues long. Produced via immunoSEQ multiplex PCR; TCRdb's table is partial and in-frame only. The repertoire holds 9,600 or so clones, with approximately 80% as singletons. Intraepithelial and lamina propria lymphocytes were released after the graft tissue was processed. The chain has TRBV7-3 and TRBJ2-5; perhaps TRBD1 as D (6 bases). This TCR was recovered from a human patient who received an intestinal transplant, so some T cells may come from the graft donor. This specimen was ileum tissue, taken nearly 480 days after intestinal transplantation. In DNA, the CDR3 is TGTGCCAGCAGCTTAAAAAAGGGCAGGGGACGGGAGACCCAGTACTTC. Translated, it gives CASSLKKGRGRETQYF.